This TCR beta chain appears in the sequencing data of a study of shared clonotypes between healthy human individuals. Study-wide results and caveats: Among donors, the sharing of clonotypes was expected to be influenced by sequencing depth.

This CDR3 has 13 residues. The V end lost 1 base, the J end lost 4 bases, and 7 bases lay between the germline ends. CDR1 SGDLS and CDR2 YYNGEE come from the germline V gene. CD4+ cell separation produced CD45RA+ naive and CD45RA-negative memory subsets. As concerns this clone: Its antigen is not identified.

TCRdb's table, derived via immunoSEQ multiplex PCR, lists solely in-frame clones and lacks some. The sample contains 2 million to 2.5 million clones, more than 90% of which appear only once. Sequencing was done on a sample of naive CD4+ T cells sorted from blood. Subset denoted: CD45RA+ positively selected. The rearrangement uses TRBV9 and TRBJ2-3; D not resolved. The sequence was collected from a man younger than 35 in good health. In nucleotides, the CDR3 is TGTGCCAGCAGCGTATCACTCCCAGATACGCAGTATTTT. Protein: CASSVSLPDTQYF.